The 20 T cell receptor beta chains presented below share a single source sample, sequenced in a study of shared clonotypes between healthy human individuals. Generated by immunoSEQ multiplex PCR, the TCRdb table keeps only in-frame clones and is missing some. The data hold 950,000 to 1,300,000 clones, with approximately 76% observed a single time. Sequencing input: memory CD4+ T cells sorted from blood. The subset is: CD45RA-negative fraction. These receptor sequences come from a man aged 18 to 30 in good health.

The gene calls are TRBV11-2 and TRBJ2-7, with 10 positions matching TRBD2. Unmatched junction bases numbered 6, after V lost 5 bases and J lost 2 bases. Per the germline V gene, CDR1 is SGHAT and CDR2 is FQNNGV. The CDR3 loop spans 15 amino acids. The DNA for the CDR3 is TGTGCCAGCAGCCCAGTACTAGCGGGGACCTACGAGCAGTACTTC. It codes for CASSPVLAGTYEQYF.

This chain connects TRBV9 to TRBJ2-2; 7 bases are shared with TRBD1. J lost 5 bases, V lost 3 bases, and 10 bases had no gene match. The CDR3 covers 16 residues. Per germline, CDR1 SGDLS and CDR2 YYNGEE. The CDR3 region has the DNA TGTGCCAGCAGCGCGAGACAGGGTGCAGGAACCGGGGAGCTGTTTTTT. Its translation is CASSARQGAGTGELFF.

The V and J genes are TRBV6-1 and TRBJ1-1; D gene uncertain. With 2 bases removed from V and 5 bases from J, the gap between germline ends came to 6 bases. Germline V gene lookup returns CDR1 MNHNS and CDR2 SASEGT. The CDR3 totals 12 residues. CDR3 residues: CASSEPLTEAFF. CDR3 nucleotide sequence: TGTGCCAGCAGTGAACCGCTGACTGAAGCTTTCTTT.

The CDR3 DNA reads as TGTGCCAGCAGCTCCAGGGGTGGGATAGCGGGAGTCTCCGGGGAGCTGTTTTTT. It is translated as CASSSRGGIAGVSGELFF. The chain recombines TRBV7-8 with TRBJ2-2; TRBD2 matches 9 bases. Germline CDR1 SGHVS, CDR2 FQNEAQ. This CDR3 comprises 18 residues. The J segment lost 6 bases and the V segment lost 4 bases, leaving 15 bases of the junction unmatched.

This clone appeared a few times. The chain is built from TRBV2 and TRBJ2-3; TRBD2 aligns across 15 bases. Germline V gene sequence: CDR1 SNHLY, CDR2 FYNNEI. Unmatched junction bases numbered 4, after V lost 5 bases and J lost 4 bases. CDR3 size: 16 residues. The CDR3 coding sequence is TGTGCCAGCAGTACCCGGACTAGCGGGGGGGCAGATACGCAGTATTTT. It translates to CASSTRTSGGADTQYF.

CDR3 protein: CASSLGTSGDYEQYF. CDR3 DNA: TGCGCCAGCAGCCTAGGGACTAGCGGGGACTACGAGCAGTACTTC. The chain combines TRBV4-1 with TRBJ2-7; 13 bases line up with TRBD2. CDR1 is MGHRA and CDR2 is YSYEKL in the germline V gene. This CDR3 region has 15 residues. The J segment lost 3 bases and the V segment lost 4 bases, leaving 3 bases of the junction unmatched.

The V gene is TRBV25-1, the J gene TRBJ2-7; a possible D gene is TRBD2 (6 bases). The length of the CDR3 is 14 residues. The germline V and J ends were trimmed by 7 bases and 4 bases, with 17 bases remaining between them. The V gene's germline CDR1 is MGHDK and CDR2 SYGVNS. CDR3 sequence reads: CASTPDGGNYEQYF. Here the CDR3 DNA reads TGTGCCAGCACCCCGGATGGGGGGAATTACGAGCAGTACTTC.

This clone was observed many times. The identical CDR3 is also encoded by other nucleotide sequences in the sample. The rearrangement uses TRBV19 and TRBJ2-7; D unclear. Germline lookup yields CDR1 LNHDA and CDR2 SQIVND (reference sequence). This CDR3 comprises 13 residues. Deletions cut 3 bases from V and 0 bases from J, with 6 bases between. CDR3 sequence: CASSIPGSYEQYF. The CDR3 DNA sequence: TGTGCCAGTAGTATCCCGGGCTCCTACGAGCAGTACTTC.

Concerning this clone: In the same sample, other DNA sequences code for this CDR3. The rearrangement uses TRBV5-1 and TRBJ2-5, with D perhaps matching TRBD1 (6 bases). Trimming removed 0 bases at V and 1 base at J, with 7 bases between. The length of the CDR3 is 14 residues. From germline, CDR1 is SGHRS and CDR2 YFSETQ. The CDR3 DNA follows: TGCGCCAGCAGCTTGGAAGGGGGCCAAGAGACCCAGTACTTC. Translated, it gives CASSLEGGQETQYF.

V is TRBV19 and J is TRBJ2-5; D unclear. The V gene lost 1 base and the J gene lost 4 bases, with 13 bases spanning the gap. The CDR3 sequence is 15 residues long. Germline assignment: CDR1 LNHDA and CDR2 SQIVND (reference sequence). The CDR3 reads CASSIAGPALETQYF. CDR3 DNA sequence: TGTGCCAGTAGTATAGCAGGACCCGCCTTAGAGACCCAGTACTTC.

This clone was counted a few times. At the DNA level, this CDR3 is encoded by other sequences in the same sample as well. The chain recombines TRBV29-1 with TRBJ1-2; D is unresolved. This CDR3 has 11 amino acids. V was shortened by 6 bases and J by 2 bases, with 7 bases between the two germline ends. CDR1 and CDR2 (germline): SQVTM, ANQGSEA. The CDR3 DNA reads TGCAGCGTGGGCGGAAACTATGGCTACACCTTC. It specifies CSVGGNYGYTF. Looking up the rest from reference TRBV29-1 and TRBJ1-2 gives the full variable domain: SAVISQKPSRDICQRGTSLTIQCQVDSQVTMMFWYRQQPGQSLTLIATANQGSEATYESGFVIDKFPISRPNLTFSTLTVSNMSPEDSSIYLCSVGGNYGYTFGSGTRLTVV.

A single count supports this clone. CDR3 DNA: TGCGCCAGCAGCATAGGGGCGGGAGGCCCAGATACGCAGTATTTT. Amino acid sequence: CASSIGAGGPDTQYF. The chain combines TRBV4-1 with TRBJ2-3, with 8 nucleotides matching TRBD2. In germline, CDR1 is MGHRA, CDR2 YSYEKL. The CDR3 length is 15 residues. Trimming took 5 bases from V and 4 from J; bases not matched to a gene: 8.

The chain employs TRBV29-1 and TRBJ1-2; the match to TRBD1 covers 7 bases. Germline trimming cut 7 bases from V and 4 bases from J; bases unmatched to any gene: 6. The CDR3 spans 12 residues. Germline V gene lookup returns CDR1 SQVTM and CDR2 ANQGSEA. The DNA for the CDR3 is TGCAGCGCCAGGGACAGCTTCTATGGCTACACCTTC. As protein: CSARDSFYGYTF.

The V gene is TRBV2, the J gene TRBJ2-1, with TRBD2 matching 8 bases. CDR3 length: 14 residues. Germline values: CDR1 SNHLY, CDR2 FYNNEI. The junction had 5 bases not matched to a gene; V was cut back by 3 bases and J by 7 bases. The CDR3 nucleotides are TGTGCCAGCAGTGACGGGGGGGGCCCAAATGAGCAGTTCTTC. Translation gives CASSDGGGPNEQFF.

The chain has TRBV18 and TRBJ1-1; D possibly corresponds to TRBD1 (6 bases). This CDR3 comprises 14 residues. V lost 4 bases and J 11 bases, leaving 20 bases between the germline ends. The germline V gene has CDR1 KGHSH and CDR2 LQKENI. CDR3 sequence reads: CASSREDGTGIAFF. The DNA for the CDR3 is TGTGCCAGCTCACGAGAGGACGGTACAGGGATTGCTTTCTTT.

The chain has TRBV27 and TRBJ1-4, with 12 bases lining up with TRBD1. The junction had 7 bases not matched to a gene; V was cut back by 6 bases and J by 2 bases. From germline, CDR1 is MNHEY and CDR2 SMNVEV (reference sequence). This CDR3 is 17 amino acids long. The CDR3 loop is CASRPGTGGTTNEKLFF. In nucleotides, the CDR3 is TGTGCCAGCAGACCTGGGACAGGGGGCACGACTAATGAAAAACTGTTTTTT. The variable domain in full, with the rest retrieved from reference TRBV27 and TRBJ1-4, is EAQVTQNPRYLITVTGKKLTVTCSQNMNHEYMSWYRQDPGLGLRQIYYSMNVEVTDKGDVPEGYKVSRKEKRNFPLILESPSPNQTSLYFCASRPGTGGTTNEKLFFGSGTQLSVL.

The chain has TRBV7-9 and TRBJ2-5, with a tentative D call TRBD2 (5 bases). The germline gives CDR1 SEHNR, CDR2 FQNEAQ (reference sequence). The CDR3 is 14 residues long. Trimming took off 5 bases at V and 3 bases at J, with 13 bases between the two ends. The CDR3 DNA reads as TGTGCCAGCAGCCCGAGGACTTACAAAGAGACCCAGTACTTC. Translation: CASSPRTYKETQYF. Full variable domain (remainder filled in from reference TRBV7-9 and TRBJ2-5): DTGVSQNPRHKITKRGQNVTFRCDPISEHNRLYWYRQTLGQGPEFLTYFQNEAQLEKSRLLSDRFSAERPKGSFSTLEIQRTEQGDSAMYLCASSPRTYKETQYFGPGTRLLVL.

This clone was observed a handful of times. This chain connects TRBV5-4 to TRBJ2-2; 7 bases line up with TRBD1. V dropped 3 bases and J dropped 5; count of bases not matched to a gene: 4. Germline V CDR1 and CDR2: SGHNT, YYREEE (reference sequence). The CDR3 length is 14 residues. The CDR3 loop reads CASSSGQPTGELFF. DNA for the CDR3: TGTGCCAGCAGCTCGGGACAGCCGACCGGGGAGCTGTTTTTT.

This clone was counted only a few times. This chain uses TRBV15 with TRBJ1-3; D uncertain. The CDR3 sequence is 16 residues long. Germline CDR1 reads LNHNV; CDR2 reads YYDKDF (reference sequence). V lost 1 base and J lost 0, with 10 bases in between. The CDR3 loop reads CATSRGGRSSGNTIYF. The CDR3 coding sequence is TGTGCCACCAGCAGAGGAGGGCGGAGCTCTGGAAACACCATATATTTT.

DNA for the CDR3: TGCGCCAGCAGCTTTTCAGGGGCGGACACCGGGGAGCTGTTTTTT. Translating gives CASSFSGADTGELFF. The V gene is TRBV5-1, the J gene TRBJ2-2; a possible D gene is TRBD1 (6 bases). CDR3 length: 15 amino acids. CDR1 and CDR2 from the germline V gene are SGHRS and YFSETQ. V dropped 2 bases and J dropped 3 bases, with 11 bases sitting between them. Combining the CDR3 with reference TRBV5-1 and TRBJ2-2 gives the whole variable domain KAGVTQTPRYLIKTRGQQVTLSCSPISGHRSVSWYQQTPGQGLQFLFEYFSETQRNKGNFPGRFSGRQFSNSRSEMNVSTLELGDSALYLCASSFSGADTGELFFGEGSRLTVL.